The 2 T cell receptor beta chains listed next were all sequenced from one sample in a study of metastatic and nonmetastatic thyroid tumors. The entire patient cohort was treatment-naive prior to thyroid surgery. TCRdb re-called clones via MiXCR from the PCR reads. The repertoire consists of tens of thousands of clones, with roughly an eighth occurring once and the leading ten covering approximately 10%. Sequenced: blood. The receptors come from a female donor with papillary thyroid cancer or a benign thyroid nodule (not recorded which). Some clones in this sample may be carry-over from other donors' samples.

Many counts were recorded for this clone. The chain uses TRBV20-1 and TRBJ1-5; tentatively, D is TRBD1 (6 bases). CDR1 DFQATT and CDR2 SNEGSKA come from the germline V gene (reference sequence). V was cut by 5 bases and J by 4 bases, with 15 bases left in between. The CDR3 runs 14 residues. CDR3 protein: CSASPGQLNQPQHF. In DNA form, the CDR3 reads TGCAGTGCTTCCCCGGGACAACTAAATCAGCCCCAGCATTTT.

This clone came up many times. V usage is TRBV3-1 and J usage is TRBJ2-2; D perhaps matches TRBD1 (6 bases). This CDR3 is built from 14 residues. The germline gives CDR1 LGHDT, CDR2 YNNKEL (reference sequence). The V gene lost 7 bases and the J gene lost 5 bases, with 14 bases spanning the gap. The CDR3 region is CASKTKGGTGELFF. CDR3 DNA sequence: TGTGCCAGCAAGACAAAAGGGGGAACCGGGGAGCTGTTTTTT.